This T cell receptor beta chain was profiled in a study of CD8+CD57+ T cells in acquired aplastic anemia. Background on the study: Yields of DNA that came from sorted CD4+ and CD8+ cells averaged about 3.5 ug.

The authors sequenced patients whose flow cytometry had shown CD8+CD57+ cell expansion. The patients all had a severe acquired aplastic anemia diagnosis. CDR3 and TCR beta VDJ profiling relied on genomic DNA as the template. Each CDR3 protein is one row after TCRdb ran MiXCR on the reads. The top ten hold about 42% of the sample, which has some 180,000 distinct CDR3 sequences, 63% seen once. This CDR3 region has 12 residues. Trimming took 4 bases from V and 7 from J, leaving 7 bases between them. Per germline, CDR1 SEHNR and CDR2 FQNEAQ (reference sequence). Note on this clonotype: Its target is not known.

Overall study results and limits: Between patients and controls, about 30 CD8+ CDR3 sequences were found in common.

Sequenced input: sorted CD4+, CD8+, or CD8+CD57+ T cells (not recorded which) from PBMCs. The sequence derives from a human donor with aplastic anemia. This sequence joins TRBV7-9 and TRBJ2-2; D is unclear. Here the CDR3 reads CASSSTGGELFF. As DNA, the CDR3 is TGTGCCAGCAGCTCGACGGGCGGGGAGCTGTTTTTT. Full variable domain (rest looked up from reference TRBV7-9 and TRBJ2-2): DTGVSQNPRHKITKRGQNVTFRCDPISEHNRLYWYRQTLGQGPEFLTYFQNEAQLEKSRLLSDRFSAERPKGSFSTLEIQRTEQGDSAMYLCASSSTGGELFFGEGSRLTVL.